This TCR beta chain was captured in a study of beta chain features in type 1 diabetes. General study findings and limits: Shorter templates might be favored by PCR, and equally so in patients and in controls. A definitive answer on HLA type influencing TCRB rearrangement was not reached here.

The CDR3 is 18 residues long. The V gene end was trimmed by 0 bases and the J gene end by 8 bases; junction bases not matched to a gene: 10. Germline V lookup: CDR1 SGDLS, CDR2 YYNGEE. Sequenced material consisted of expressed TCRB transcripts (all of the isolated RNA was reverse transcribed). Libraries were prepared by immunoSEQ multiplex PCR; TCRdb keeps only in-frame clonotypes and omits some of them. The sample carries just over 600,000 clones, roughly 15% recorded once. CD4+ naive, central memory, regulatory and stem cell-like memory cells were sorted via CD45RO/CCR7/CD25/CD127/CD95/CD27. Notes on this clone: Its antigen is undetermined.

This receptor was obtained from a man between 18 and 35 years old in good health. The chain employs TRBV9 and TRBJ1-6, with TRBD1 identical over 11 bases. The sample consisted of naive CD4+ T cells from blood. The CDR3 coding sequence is TGTGCCAGCAGCGTAGGAGGAGGACAGGGGGCTGGCCATTCACCCCTCCACTTT. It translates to CASSVGGGQGAGHSPLHF.